This T cell receptor (beta chain) comes out of a study of blood T cells in healthy people across ages. Findings of the study overall: It was the long-lived donors that had more naive CD4+ cells and higher diversity than aged donors.

A second PCR, run for about 7 to 11 cycles, used a sample-barcoded 5' primer plus a J-beta primer mix. MiXCR, applied by TCRdb to the 5' RACE reads, yields one record per CDR3 protein. This table has roughly 1.7 million distinct CDR3 sequences, roughly a third appearing once. Germline V gives CDR1 DFQATT, CDR2 SNEGSKA (reference sequence). This CDR3 is 15 amino acids long. The ends lost 0 bases at V and 4 bases at J; junction bases unmatched: 6. On this clonotype: Its specificity is unknown.

The clonotype comes from a woman in her twenties or thirties in good health. The gene calls are TRBV20-1 and TRBJ2-1; 7 bases fit TRBD2. Sequenced material: blood. The CDR3 nucleotides are TGCAGTGCTAGAGATGGACTAGTGGTATACAATGAGCAGTTCTTC. Its translation is CSARDGLVVYNEQFF.